The text below deals with one TCR beta chain. The antigen is unknown. The data were taken from a study of T cells in Graves' hyperthyroidism and ophthalmopathy. Study-level results: Among thyroid clonotypes expanded above 0.001, most also appeared in blood.

V shed 5 bases and J 4 bases; nucleotides not matched to a gene: 6. The germline CDR1 and CDR2 sequences are SEHNR and FQNEAQ (reference sequence). The CDR3 loop spans 16 amino acids. The TCR beta CDR3 regions underwent amplification using RNA transcripts as the source. First-round RT-PCR with HTBI primers amplified the TCR CDR3 region. One entry per CDR3 protein, called by TCRdb with MiXCR from the multiplex PCR reads. The data hold a few hundred thousand distinct CDR3 sequences, with under 25% observed a single time. The chain has TRBV7-9 and TRBJ2-3; 13 nucleotides line up with TRBD2. The clonotype originates from a woman aged 70-85 years with Graves' ophthalmopathy. The sample consisted of blood. The CDR3 DNA sequence: TGTGCCAGCAGCGATGGACTAGCGGGAGTACCAGATACGCAGTATTTT. Amino acids: CASSDGLAGVPDTQYF.